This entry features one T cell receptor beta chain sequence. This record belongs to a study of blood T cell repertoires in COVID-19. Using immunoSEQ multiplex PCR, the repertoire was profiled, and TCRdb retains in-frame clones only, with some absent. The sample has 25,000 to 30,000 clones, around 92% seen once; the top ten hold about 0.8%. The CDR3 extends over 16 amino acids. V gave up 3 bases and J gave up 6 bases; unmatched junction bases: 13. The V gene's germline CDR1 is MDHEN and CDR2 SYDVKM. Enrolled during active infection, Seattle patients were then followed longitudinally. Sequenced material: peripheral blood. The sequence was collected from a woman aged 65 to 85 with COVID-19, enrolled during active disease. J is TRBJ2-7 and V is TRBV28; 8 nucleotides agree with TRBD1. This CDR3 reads CASSFGQGRNSREQYF. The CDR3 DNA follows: TGTGCCAGCAGTTTCGGACAGGGAAGAAATAGTCGCGAGCAGTACTTC.